This record covers a single T cell receptor (beta chain). The antigen is not known. The data were taken from a study of blood T cells in healthy people across ages. Next came a second PCR, run for roughly 6 to 11 cycles, which used a sample-barcoded 5' primer along with a J-beta primer mix. TCRdb recomputed calls from the 5' RACE reads with MiXCR, one row per CDR3 protein. The repertoire includes around 900,000 distinct CDR3 sequences, around 26% of them detected once, and about 18% sits in the top ten. The CDR3 runs 13 residues. CDR1 SGHTA and CDR2 FQGNSA come from the germline V gene. General study findings and limits: Unsorted PBMCs ruled out conclusive naive versus antigen-experienced comparison. TCR beta diversity per million T cells fell roughly linearly with age.

Sequenced material: blood. V and J are TRBV7-2 and TRBJ2-7, with a tentative D call TRBD1 (6 bases). Near its end, the DNA agrees better with TRBJ2-5, so the J call may be wrong. This receptor was obtained from an elderly woman in good health. The CDR3 sequence: CASSLMGAETQYF. The CDR3 DNA reads TGTGCCAGCAGCTTAATGGGGGCCGAGACCCAGTACTTC.